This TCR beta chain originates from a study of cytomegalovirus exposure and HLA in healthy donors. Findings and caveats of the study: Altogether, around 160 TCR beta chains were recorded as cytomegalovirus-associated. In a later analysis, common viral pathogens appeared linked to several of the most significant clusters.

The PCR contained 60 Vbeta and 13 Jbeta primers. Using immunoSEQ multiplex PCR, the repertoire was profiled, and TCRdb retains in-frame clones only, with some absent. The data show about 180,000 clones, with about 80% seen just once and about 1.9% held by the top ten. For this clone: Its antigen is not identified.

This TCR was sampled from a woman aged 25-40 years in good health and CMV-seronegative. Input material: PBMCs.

CDR3 bases: TGTGCCTGGAGTGCCCTCCTAGGGGGCTACGAGCAGTACTTC. Amino acid sequence: CAWSALLGGYEQYF. V usage is TRBV30 and J usage is TRBJ2-7; D possibly corresponds to TRBD1 (6 bases). The ends were cut back, 1 base at V and 3 bases at J, with 13 bases in the middle. This CDR3 is 14 amino acids long. CDR1 is GTSNPN and CDR2 is SVGIG in the germline V gene (reference sequence).